One and the same sample provided the 20 T cell receptor delta chains below, sequenced in a study of gamma-delta chains in newborns, infants, children. TCRdb re-analyzed the reads via CATT. The sample holds approximately 3,000 delta-chain clones; more than 9% are singletons and the top ten take roughly 9.6%. Specimen: blood. The receptors were gathered from a child who was a newborn, infant or young child, either healthy, febrile or measles-vaccinated (not recorded which).

By sample share, this clone is large. The sample has other DNA sequences that encode this CDR3 too. The rearrangement joins TRDV2 to TRDJ3; the match to TRDD3 covers 13 bases. Germline CDR1 GEAIGNYY, CDR2 EKD. Trimming removed 0 bases from V and 0 bases from J; junction bases left unmatched: 7. The CDR3 loop spans 21 amino acids. The CDR3 is CACDTVLGDTRSSWDTRQMFF. CDR3 DNA: TGTGCCTGTGACACCGTACTGGGGGATACGCGCAGCTCCTGGGACACCCGACAGATGTTTTTC.

In this sample, this clone is large. The same CDR3 can be traced to other DNA sequences in this sample. This rearrangement joins TRDV2 to TRDJ3, with 11 nucleotides matching TRDD3. This CDR3 is 19 amino acids long. Germline V lookup: CDR1 GEAIGNYY, CDR2 EKD. J lost 2 bases, V lost 0 bases, and 5 bases had no gene match. In nucleotides, the CDR3 is TGTGCCTGTGACACCGAACTGGGGGATAAGGCCTGGGACACCCGACAGATGTTTTTC. Amino acids: CACDTELGDKAWDTRQMFF.

By sample share, this clone is medium-sized (0.01 to 0.1%). Other DNA variants within this sample encode the same CDR3. The CDR3 protein is CACDTVSPNSWDTRQMFF. The CDR3, as DNA: TGTGCCTGTGACACCGTGAGTCCAAACTCCTGGGACACCCGACAGATGTTTTTC. The V call is TRDV2, the J call TRDJ3; D unclear. CDR1 is GEAIGNYY, CDR2 EKD, per germline. The CDR3 is made up of 18 amino acids. V dropped 0 bases and J dropped 0 bases, with 11 bases sitting between them.

By its share, this clone is large. Other nucleotide sequences from this sample produce the same CDR3. The chain has TRDV2 and TRDJ1; 9 bases align to TRDD3. CDR1 GEAIGNYY and CDR2 EKD come from the germline V gene. J was trimmed by 5 bases and V by 0 bases; bases with no gene match: 0. CDR3 length: 13 amino acids. CDR3 nucleotides: TGTGCCTGTGACACCTGGGGGATAGATAAACTCATCTTT. It is translated as CACDTWGIDKLIF.

In the case of this clone: The translation of this DNA and the TCRdb protein of a much larger clone differ at residue 7, probably owing to a read error; the protein shown here is translated from the DNA. V gene TRDV2 combines with J gene TRDJ3; D not resolved. The germline CDR1 and CDR2 sequences are GEAIGNYY and EKD. The V end lost 0 bases, the J end lost 0 bases, and 5 bases lay between the germline ends. This CDR3 comprises 16 residues. CDR3 loop: CACDTGHSWDTRQMFF. The CDR3 DNA is TGTGCCTGTGACACCGGACACTCCTGGGACACCCGACAGATGTTTTTC.

This clone is labeled medium-sized. At the DNA level, this CDR3 is encoded by other sequences in the same sample as well. This chain joins TRDV2 and TRDJ3; 8 positions match TRDD3. Germline V gene sequence: CDR1 GEAIGNYY, CDR2 EKD. The ends lost 0 bases at V and 0 bases at J; junction bases unmatched: 9. The CDR3 totals 20 residues. In nucleotides, the CDR3 is TGTGCCTGTGACACCTACTGGGGGCCAGGAAGCTCCTGGGACACCCGACAGATGTTTTTC. Its protein product is CACDTYWGPGSSWDTRQMFF.

This clone qualifies as medium-sized. With only one base between it and a far larger clone, this is likely a read error. The V and J genes are TRDV2 and TRDJ3; 9 bases are shared with TRDD3. CDR3 size: 16 residues. Germline V gene lookup returns CDR1 GEAIGNYY and CDR2 EKD. CDR3 sequence: CARDWGSSWDTRQMFF. The CDR3 coding sequence is TGTGCCCGTGACTGGGGGAGCTCCTGGGACACCCGACAGATGTTTTTC.

This clone was seen only a few times. A single base separates this from a much larger clone, so it may be a read error. Other DNA sequences from this sample encode an identical CDR3 as well. The genes are TRDV2 and TRDJ1; possibly TRDD3 for D (5 bases). Trimming removed 3 bases at V and 1 base at J, with 8 bases between. The CDR3 spans 13 residues. CDR1 is GEAIGNYY, CDR2 EKD, per germline. The CDR3 DNA sequence: TGTGCCTGTGACGGAATACGCACCGATAAACTCATCTTT. This gives the protein CACDGIRTDKLIF.

By its share, this clone is medium-sized. This sequence is one base from a far larger clone and is likely a read error. This chain connects TRDV2 to TRDJ1, with 9 positions matching TRDD3. The ends lost 2 bases at V and 3 bases at J; junction bases unmatched: 3. The CDR3 consists of 14 residues. Germline loops: CDR1 GEAIGNYY, CDR2 EKD. CDR3 DNA: TGTGCCTGTGACATACTGGGGGACGCCGATAAACTCATCTTT. Translation: CACDILGDADKLIF.

This clone is categorized as large. Other DNA sequences in this sample translate to the same CDR3. The genes are TRDV2 and TRDJ3; 10 bases are a match to TRDD3. This CDR3 region has 18 residues. CDR1 is GEAIGNYY and CDR2 is EKD in the germline V gene. V shed 0 bases, J shed 0 bases, and the junction held 1 base outside the gene matches. The CDR3 DNA follows: TGTGCCTGTGACACCGCTGGGGGATACTCCTGGGACACCCGACAGATGTTTTTC. Residues: CACDTAGGYSWDTRQMFF.

Only a few counts were recorded for this clone. This could be a read error, since a much larger clone is one nucleotide away. The same CDR3 can be traced to other DNA sequences in this sample. The chain recombines TRDV2 with TRDJ3, with D maybe TRDD3 (5 bases). The CDR3 contains 18 residues. Germline V CDR1 and CDR2: GEAIGNYY, EKD. CDR3 residues: CACDEGWGSSWDTRQMFF. The CDR3, as DNA: TGCGCCTGTGACGAAGGGTGGGGAAGCTCCTGGGACACCCGACAGATGTTTTTC.

This clone is categorized as medium-sized. V and J are TRDV1 and TRDJ1; 10 bases are a match to TRDD3. The CDR3 is 14 amino acids. The germline V gene has CDR1 TSWWSYY and CDR2 QGS. The trim removed 0 bases at V and 10 bases at J, leaving 5 bases unmatched. In DNA, the CDR3 is TGTGCTCTTGGGGAACTAGGGTACTGGGGGATACTCATCTTT. It specifies CALGELGYWGILIF.

The CDR3 loop is CACDTEGAQGPWDTRQMFF. In nucleotides, the CDR3 is TGTGCCTGTGACACCGAAGGGGCCCAGGGGCCCTGGGACACCCGACAGATGTTTTTC. The chain is built from TRDV2 and TRDJ3; D is unclear. Germline loops: CDR1 GEAIGNYY, CDR2 EKD. This CDR3 spans 19 amino acids. Deletions cut 0 bases from V and 2 bases from J, with 16 bases between.

This clone was observed a few times. Given a much more abundant clone one base away, this may be a read error. The chain carries TRDV2 and TRDJ3; D possibly corresponds to TRDD3 (6 bases). The germline CDR1 and CDR2 sequences are GEAIGNYY and EKD. This CDR3 has 19 amino acids. The CDR3 DNA is TGTGCCTGTGACACCGCCCTGGGGACCAGCTCCCGGGACACCCGACAGATGTTTTTC. Translating gives CACDTALGTSSRDTRQMFF.

A note on this clone: A read error may explain this, as a much larger clone is one base away. The chain carries TRDV2 and TRDJ3; 9 nucleotides match TRDD3. This CDR3 is built from 18 residues. Looked up from germline, CDR1 is GEAIGNYY and CDR2 is EKD. With 3 bases clipped from V and 0 bases from J, the junction kept 5 bases outside the gene matches. The CDR3 loop is CACDENWGSSWDTRQMFF. CDR3 DNA sequence: TGTGCCTGTGACGAGAACTGGGGGAGCTCCTGGGACACCCGACAGATGTTTTTC.

As regards this clone: A much larger clonotype is one base distant, so this may be a read error. The chain combines TRDV2 with TRDJ2, with D uncertain. Germline values: CDR1 GEAIGNYY, CDR2 EKD. This CDR3 comprises 19 residues. The V end lost 0 bases, the J end lost 3 bases, and 22 bases lay between the germline ends. The CDR3 loop is CACDTGDLEVQRVTAQLFF. DNA of the CDR3: TGTGCCTGTGACACCGGTGATCTGGAGGTCCAACGCGTGACAGCACAACTCTTCTTT.

This clone has only a few counts. Just one base apart from a much larger clone, this may be a read error. The identical CDR3 is also encoded by other nucleotide sequences in the sample. The rearrangement joins TRDV2 to TRDJ1, with no clear D. Germline loops: CDR1 GEAIGNYY, CDR2 EKD. This CDR3 has 15 residues. The CDR3 bases are TGTGCCTGCGACAGGAGGATCTTTTACACCGATAAACTCATCTTT. It yields the protein CACDRRIFYTDKLIF.

This clone was seen a handful of times. A junction end diverges from the germline sequence, so it may reflect a read error. V is TRDV2 and J is TRDJ3; TRDD3 matches at 10 bases. The CDR3 runs to 19 residues. Germline assignment: CDR1 GEAIGNYY and CDR2 EKD. This chain's CDR3 is CACAILGDPSSWATRQMFF. CDR3 coding DNA: TGTGCCTGTGCCATACTGGGGGATCCGAGCTCCTGGGCCACCCGACAGATGTTTTTC.

This clone was seen a handful of times. Being one base from a much bigger clone, this may be a read error. The chain uses TRDV2 and TRDJ3; D may be TRDD3 (5 bases). There are 18 residues in the CDR3. Trimming cost V 0 bases and J 2 bases, with 13 bases left between them. The V gene's germline CDR1 is GEAIGNYY and CDR2 EKD. CDR3 DNA: TGTGCCTGTGACACCGGAGCGGGATGCCCCTGGGACACCCGACAGATGTTTTTC. It encodes CACDTGAGCPWDTRQMFF.

Concerning this clone itself: Its ends do not fully match the called genes, so a read error is possible. Additional DNA sequences in this sample encode the identical CDR3. This chain uses TRDV2 with TRDJ3, with TRDD3 as a possible D gene (6 bases). This CDR3 has 16 residues. Per germline, CDR1 GEAIGNYY and CDR2 EKD. The CDR3 sequence is CACDTWGLWDTRQMFF. CDR3 DNA sequence: TGTGCCTGCGACACCTGGGGCCTCTGGGACACCCGACAGATGTTTTTC.